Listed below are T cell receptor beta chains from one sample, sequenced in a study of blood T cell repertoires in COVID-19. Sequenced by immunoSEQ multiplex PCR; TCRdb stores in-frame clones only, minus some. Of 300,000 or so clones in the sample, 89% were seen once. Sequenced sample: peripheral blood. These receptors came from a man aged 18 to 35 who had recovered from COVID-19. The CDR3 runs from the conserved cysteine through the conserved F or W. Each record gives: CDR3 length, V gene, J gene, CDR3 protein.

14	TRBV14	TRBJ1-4	CASSRGEGGEKLFF
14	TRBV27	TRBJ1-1	CASSPSRLNTEAFF
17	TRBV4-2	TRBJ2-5	CASSQERGPMAPETQYF
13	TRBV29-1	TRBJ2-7	CSAVTGDVYEQYF
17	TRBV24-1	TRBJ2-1	CATSGGTSGLQDNEQFF
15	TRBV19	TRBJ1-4	CASTPGGTAAEKLFF
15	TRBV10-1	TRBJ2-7	CASSDPGTGGIEQYF
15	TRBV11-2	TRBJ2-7	CASSHGLAGGYEQYF
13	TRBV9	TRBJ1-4	CASSPDRAEKLFF
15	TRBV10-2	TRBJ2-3	CASSGAATSTDTQYF
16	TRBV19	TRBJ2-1	CASSPSSGGAWNEQFF
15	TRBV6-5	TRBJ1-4	CASSSDGTRNEKLFF
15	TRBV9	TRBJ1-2	CASSVGSPANYGYTF
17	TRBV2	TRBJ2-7	CASSEGDLRETAYEQYF
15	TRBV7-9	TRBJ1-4	CASSFPGQENEKLFF
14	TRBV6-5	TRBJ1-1	CASSFGHTNTEAFF
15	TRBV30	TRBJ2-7	CAWGGLAGGPGEQYF
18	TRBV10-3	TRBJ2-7	CAISPKRGDGTSGYEQYF
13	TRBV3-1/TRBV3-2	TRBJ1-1	CASSPTGGEEAFF
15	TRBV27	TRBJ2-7	CASSLSPTGGREQYF
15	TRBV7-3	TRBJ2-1	CASSLVAGYYNEQFF
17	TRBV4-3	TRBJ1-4	CASSQDMSTGANEKLFF
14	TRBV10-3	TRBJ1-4	CAIRGQGANEKLFF
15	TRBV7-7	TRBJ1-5	CASSPTDYGNQPQHF
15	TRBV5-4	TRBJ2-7	CASSLDPGQNYEQYF
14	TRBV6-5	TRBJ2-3	CASSLGGTPSTQYF
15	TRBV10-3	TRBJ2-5	CAISGAGTGEETQYF
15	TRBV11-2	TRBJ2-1	CASSSLAVTWNEQFF
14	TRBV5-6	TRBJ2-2	CASSYLGNTGELFF
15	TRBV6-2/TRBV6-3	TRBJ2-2	CATNYPTGYTGELFF
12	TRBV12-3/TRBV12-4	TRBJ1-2	CASSRGGYGYTF
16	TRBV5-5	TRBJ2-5	CASSLPSGTGRETQYF
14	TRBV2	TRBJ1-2	CASTREGAWGGYTF
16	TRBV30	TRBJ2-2	CAWSFGTSGRPGELFF
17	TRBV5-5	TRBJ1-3	CASSVFQAGGAGNTIYF
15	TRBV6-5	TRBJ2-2	CASSSGTVGTGELFF
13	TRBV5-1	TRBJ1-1	CASSFRWNTEAFF
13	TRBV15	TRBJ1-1	CATSISRGQKTFF
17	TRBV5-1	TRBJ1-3	CASSLARIGSSGNTIYF
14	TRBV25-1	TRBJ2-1	CASKLAGVYNEQFF
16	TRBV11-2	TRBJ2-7	CASSLQPQGYLYEQYF
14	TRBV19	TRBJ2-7	CASDTGQNSYEQYF
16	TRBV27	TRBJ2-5	CASSLWGGGVQETQYF
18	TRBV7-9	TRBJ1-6	CASSDGKGWFNSQSPLHF
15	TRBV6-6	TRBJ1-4	CASSRLGATNEKLFF
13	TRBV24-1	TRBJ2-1	CATSDLSADEQFF
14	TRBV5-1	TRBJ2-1	CASSLATGYNEQFF
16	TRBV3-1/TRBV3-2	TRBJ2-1	CASSQDRGGAVDEQFF
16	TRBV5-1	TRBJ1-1	CASSPIRDRGNTEAFF
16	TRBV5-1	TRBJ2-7	CASSLPRTVPPYEQYF
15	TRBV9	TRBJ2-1	CASSPRGGAYNEQFF
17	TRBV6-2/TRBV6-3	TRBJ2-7	CASSYSPPGRVTYEQYF
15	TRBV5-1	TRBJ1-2	CASSLVSGGNYGYTF
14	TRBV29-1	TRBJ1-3	CSATGAVSGNTIYF
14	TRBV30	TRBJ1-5	CAWSVGQGNQPQHF